The source of this T cell receptor beta chain is a study of T cell repertoires in cytomegalovirus infection. Whole-study results and caveats: Clonotype analysis showed dominance of the ex vivo response by HLA-C-restricted CMV-specific TCR beta clonotypes.

As regards this clonotype: Its antigen is undetermined.

Per germline, CDR1 MNHNS and CDR2 SASEGT. This CDR3 contains 17 residues. Trimming removed 5 bases at V and 3 bases at J, with 19 bases between. MiXCR was run by TCRdb on the reads, yielding one entry per CDR3 protein. The sample lists hundreds of thousands of distinct CDR3 sequences, 15% to 20% occurring once. This chain joins TRBV6-1 and TRBJ2-2; either TRBD1 or TRBD2 may supply D (5 bases each). Specimen: PBMCs. This receptor was identified in a human donor in good health (CMV status not recorded). Some clones in this sample may be carry-over from other donors' samples. The CDR3 coding sequence is TGTGCCAGCAGTCCGAGGGGTCCCAACACTTACACCGGGGAGCTGTTTTTT. This sequence encodes CASSPRGPNTYTGELFF.